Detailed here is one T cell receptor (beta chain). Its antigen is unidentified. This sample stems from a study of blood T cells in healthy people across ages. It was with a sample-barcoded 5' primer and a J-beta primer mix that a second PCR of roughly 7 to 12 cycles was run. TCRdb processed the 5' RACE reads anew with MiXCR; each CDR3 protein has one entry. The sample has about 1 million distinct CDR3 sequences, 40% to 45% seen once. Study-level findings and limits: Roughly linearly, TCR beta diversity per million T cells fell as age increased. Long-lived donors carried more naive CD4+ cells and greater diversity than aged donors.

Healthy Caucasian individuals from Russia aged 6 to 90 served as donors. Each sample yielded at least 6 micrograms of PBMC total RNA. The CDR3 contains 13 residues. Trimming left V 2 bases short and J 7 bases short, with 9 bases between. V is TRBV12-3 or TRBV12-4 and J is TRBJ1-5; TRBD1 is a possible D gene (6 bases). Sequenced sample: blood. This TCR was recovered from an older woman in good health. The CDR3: CASSLNREQPQHF. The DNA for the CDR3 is TGTGCCAGCAGTTTAAACAGGGAGCAGCCCCAGCATTTT.